Listed below are T cell receptor beta chains from one sample, sequenced in a study of blood T cell repertoires in COVID-19. Sequencing used immunoSEQ multiplex PCR; TCRdb keeps in-frame clones, though not all of them. Altogether approximately 25,000 clones are present, over 75% being singletons, with the ten largest covering 2% to 3%. The sequencing input was peripheral blood. The receptor source for this set is a woman in her 70s with COVID-19, enrolled during active disease. Both conserved end residues are part of each CDR3. Each record gives: V gene, CDR3 protein.

V gene: TRBV27
CDR3 protein: CASSFDRGTEAFF

V gene: TRBV5-4
CDR3 protein: CASSLASGGRRNTGELFF

V gene: TRBV19
CDR3 protein: CASSKGLGGTDTQYF

V gene: TRBV5-1
CDR3 protein: CASSSAGTSSNTQYF

V gene: TRBV2
CDR3 protein: CATTSGGSYEQYF

V gene: TRBV2
CDR3 protein: CASSPGTGGQPQHF

V gene: TRBV9
CDR3 protein: CASSVGLQAGGGSDTQYF

V gene: TRBV4-3
CDR3 protein: CASSQVRGTGRYGYTF

V gene: TRBV9
CDR3 protein: CASSVDAGNSPLHF

V gene: TRBV10-3
CDR3 protein: CAISEGSGGAADTQYF

V gene: TRBV5-1
CDR3 protein: CASSLEGVGSPLHF

V gene: TRBV2
CDR3 protein: CASMRPRTGTEAFF

V gene: TRBV6-5
CDR3 protein: CASTSGTAFRGYTF

V gene: TRBV6-5
CDR3 protein: CASRGGAWAEQYF

V gene: TRBV11-2
CDR3 protein: CASSFSGVNTGELFF

V gene: TRBV21-1
CDR3 protein: CASSKGGGYSEAFF

V gene: TRBV19
CDR3 protein: CASSTTGTGGEAFF

V gene: TRBV7-2
CDR3 protein: CASSPRTGGTGELFF

V gene: TRBV12-3/TRBV12-4
CDR3 protein: CASSDLQGSEAFF

V gene: TRBV27
CDR3 protein: CASSSPTLSLDTQYF

V gene: TRBV14
CDR3 protein: CASSLGGQPQHF

V gene: TRBV29-1
CDR3 protein: CSVPGGQGSSYNEQFF

V gene: TRBV19
CDR3 protein: CASIPPPGTSYNEQFF

V gene: TRBV6-2/TRBV6-3
CDR3 protein: CASTPGGPIQYF

V gene: TRBV9
CDR3 protein: CASSVGFGTGWETQYF

V gene: TRBV10-3
CDR3 protein: CAISPGQGAVDTQYF

V gene: TRBV5-6
CDR3 protein: CASSRGSEKLFF

V gene: TRBV2
CDR3 protein: CASSGGQGGNQPQHF

V gene: TRBV23-1
CDR3 protein: CASSQSREWNQPQHF

V gene: TRBV7-9
CDR3 protein: CASSFEIGFLGPPDTQYF

V gene: TRBV6-1
CDR3 protein: CASSDRDKHFLETQYF

V gene: TRBV6-5
CDR3 protein: CASSYTTDLEAFF

V gene: TRBV7-6
CDR3 protein: CASSPLARGRTNEKLFF

V gene: TRBV27
CDR3 protein: CASSRDRGPLSGNTIYF

V gene: TRBV7-9
CDR3 protein: CASSLYTDTQYF

V gene: TRBV11-1
CDR3 protein: CASSASSWAGGYTF

V gene: TRBV3-1/TRBV3-2
CDR3 protein: CASSQDNVGDSRDEKLFF

V gene: TRBV6-5
CDR3 protein: CASSLTRGNTIYF

V gene: TRBV6-2/TRBV6-3
CDR3 protein: CASSSPGQGSSYEQYF

V gene: TRBV6-5
CDR3 protein: CASRMGLTYNEQFF

V gene: TRBV18
CDR3 protein: CASSPGVANQPQHF